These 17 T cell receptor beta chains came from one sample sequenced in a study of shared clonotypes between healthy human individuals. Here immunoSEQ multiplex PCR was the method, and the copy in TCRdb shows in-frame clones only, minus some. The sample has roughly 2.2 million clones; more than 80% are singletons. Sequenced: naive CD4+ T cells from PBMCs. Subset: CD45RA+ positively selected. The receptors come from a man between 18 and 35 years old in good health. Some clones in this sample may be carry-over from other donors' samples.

This chain's CDR3 is CASTPGQGINEQYF. The CDR3 region has the DNA TGTGCCAGCACCCCGGGACAGGGTATTAACGAGCAGTACTTC. The V gene is TRBV6-5, the J gene TRBJ2-7; 9 nucleotides align to TRBD1. Trimming took 7 bases from V and 5 from J; bases not matched to a gene: 9. Germline V gene data show CDR1 as MNHEY and CDR2 as SVGAGI. CDR3 length equals 14 residues.

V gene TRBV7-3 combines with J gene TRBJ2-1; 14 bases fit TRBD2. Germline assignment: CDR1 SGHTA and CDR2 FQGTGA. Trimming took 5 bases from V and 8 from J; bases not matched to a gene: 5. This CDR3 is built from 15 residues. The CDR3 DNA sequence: TGTGCCAGCAGCCCGACTAGCGGGAGGGCTTATGAGCAGTTCTTC. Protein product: CASSPTSGRAYEQFF.

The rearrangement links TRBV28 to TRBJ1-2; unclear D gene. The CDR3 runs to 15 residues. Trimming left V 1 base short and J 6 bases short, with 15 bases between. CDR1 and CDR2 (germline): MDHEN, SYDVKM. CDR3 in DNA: TGTGCCAGCAGTTTATTTGGCAGAGTTCTCGATGGCTACACCTTC. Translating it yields CASSLFGRVLDGYTF.

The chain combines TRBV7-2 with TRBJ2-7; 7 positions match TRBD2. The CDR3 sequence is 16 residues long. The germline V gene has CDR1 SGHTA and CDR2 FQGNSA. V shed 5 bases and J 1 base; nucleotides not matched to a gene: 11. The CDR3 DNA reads TGTGCCAGCAGCCCGGGAGCGGGGCTAGGGTCCTACGAGCAGTACTTC. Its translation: CASSPGAGLGSYEQYF. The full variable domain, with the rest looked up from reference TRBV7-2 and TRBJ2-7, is GAGVSQSPSNKVTEKGKDVELRCDPISGHTALYWYRQSLGQGLEFLIYFQGNSAPDKSGLPSDRFSAERTGGSVSTLTIQRTQQEDSAVYLCASSPGAGLGSYEQYFGPGTRLTVT.

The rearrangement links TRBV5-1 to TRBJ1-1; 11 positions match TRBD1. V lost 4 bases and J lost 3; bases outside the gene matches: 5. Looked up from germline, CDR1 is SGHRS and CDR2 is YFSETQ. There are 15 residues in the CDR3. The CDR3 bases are TGCGCCAGCAGCACAGGACAGGGGGCGTACACTGAAGCTTTCTTT. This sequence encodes CASSTGQGAYTEAFF.

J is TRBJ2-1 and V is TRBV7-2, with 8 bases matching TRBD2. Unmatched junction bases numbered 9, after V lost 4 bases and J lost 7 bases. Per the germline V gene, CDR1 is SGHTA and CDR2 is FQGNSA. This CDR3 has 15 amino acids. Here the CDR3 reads CASSSLRAGVNEQFF. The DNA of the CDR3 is TGTGCCAGCAGCTCTTTGCGAGCGGGAGTAAATGAGCAGTTCTTC. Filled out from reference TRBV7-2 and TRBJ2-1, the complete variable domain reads GAGVSQSPSNKVTEKGKDVELRCDPISGHTALYWYRQSLGQGLEFLIYFQGNSAPDKSGLPSDRFSAERTGGSVSTLTIQRTQQEDSAVYLCASSSLRAGVNEQFFGPGTRLTVL.

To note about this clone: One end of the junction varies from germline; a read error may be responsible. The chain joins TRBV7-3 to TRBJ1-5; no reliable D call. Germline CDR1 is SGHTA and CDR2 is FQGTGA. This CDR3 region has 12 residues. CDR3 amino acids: CASSLAFQPQLF. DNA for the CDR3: TGTGCCAGCAGCTTAGCGTTCCAGCCCCAGCTTTTT.

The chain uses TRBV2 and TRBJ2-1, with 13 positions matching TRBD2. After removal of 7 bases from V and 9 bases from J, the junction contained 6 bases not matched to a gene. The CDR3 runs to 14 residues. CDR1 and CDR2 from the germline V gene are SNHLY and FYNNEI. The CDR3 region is CASKGLAGISEQFF. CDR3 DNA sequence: TGTGCCAGCAAGGGACTAGCGGGAATCAGTGAGCAGTTCTTC.

DNA for the CDR3: TGCGCCAGCAGCCGTCCGGGGGGACAGGCCAATGAAGCTTTCTTT. Its translation is CASSRPGGQANEAFF. The gene calls are TRBV4-3 and TRBJ1-1; 8 nucleotides agree with TRBD1. CDR1 is LGHNA and CDR2 is YSLEER in the germline V gene. The CDR3 has 15 residues. V lost 4 bases, J lost 7 bases, and 11 bases stayed unmatched.

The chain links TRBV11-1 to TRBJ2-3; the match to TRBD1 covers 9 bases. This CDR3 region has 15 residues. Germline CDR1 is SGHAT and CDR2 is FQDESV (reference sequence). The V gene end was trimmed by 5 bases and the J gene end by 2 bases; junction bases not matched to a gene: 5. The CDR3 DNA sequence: TGTGCCAGCAGCAAGACAGGGGGAACCACAGATACGCAGTATTTT. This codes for CASSKTGGTTDTQYF.

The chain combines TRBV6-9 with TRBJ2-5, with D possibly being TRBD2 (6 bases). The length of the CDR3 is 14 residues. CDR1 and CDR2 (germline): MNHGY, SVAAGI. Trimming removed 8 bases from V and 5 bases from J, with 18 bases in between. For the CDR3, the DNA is TGTGCCAGCTCCGGGAAGCGGGTGGGGGAGACCCAGTACTTC. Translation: CASSGKRVGETQYF.

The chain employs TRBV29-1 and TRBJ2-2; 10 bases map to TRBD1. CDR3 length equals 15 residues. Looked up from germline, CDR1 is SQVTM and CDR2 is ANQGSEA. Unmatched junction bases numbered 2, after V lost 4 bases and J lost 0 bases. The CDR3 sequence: CSVGQGASNTGELFF. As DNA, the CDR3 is TGCAGCGTTGGACAGGGGGCCTCGAACACCGGGGAGCTGTTTTTT.

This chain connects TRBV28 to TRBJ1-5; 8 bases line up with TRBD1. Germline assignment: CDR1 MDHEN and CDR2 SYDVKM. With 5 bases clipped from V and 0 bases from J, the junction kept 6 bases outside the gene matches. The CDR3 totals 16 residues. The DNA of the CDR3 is TGTGCCAGCAGTCCACGTGACAGGGGTAGCAATCAGCCCCAGCATTTT. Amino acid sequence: CASSPRDRGSNQPQHF. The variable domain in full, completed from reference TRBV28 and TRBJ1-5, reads DVKVTQSSRYLVKRTGEKVFLECVQDMDHENMFWYRQDPGLGLRLIYFSYDVKMKEKGDIPEGYSVSREKKERFSLILESASTNQTSMYLCASSPRDRGSNQPQHFGDGTRLSIL.

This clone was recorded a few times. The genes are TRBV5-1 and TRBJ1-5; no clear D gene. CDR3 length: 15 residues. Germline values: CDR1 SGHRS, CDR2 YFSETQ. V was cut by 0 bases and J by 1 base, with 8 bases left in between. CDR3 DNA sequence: TGCGCCAGCAGCTTGGCCGGCAGCAGCAATCAGCCCCAGCATTTT. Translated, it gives CASSLAGSSNQPQHF.

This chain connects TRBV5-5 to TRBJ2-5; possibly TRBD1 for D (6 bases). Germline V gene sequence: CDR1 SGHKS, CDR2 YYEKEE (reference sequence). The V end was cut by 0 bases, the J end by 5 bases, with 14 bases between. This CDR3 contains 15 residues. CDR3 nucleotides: TGTGCCAGCAGCTTGGCTGGGGGCTCGGTGGAGACCCAGTACTTC. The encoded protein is CASSLAGGSVETQYF.

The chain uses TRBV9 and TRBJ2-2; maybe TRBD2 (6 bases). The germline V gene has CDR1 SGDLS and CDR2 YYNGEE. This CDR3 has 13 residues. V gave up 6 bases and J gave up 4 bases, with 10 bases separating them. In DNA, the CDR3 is TGTGCCAGCACTGGAGCGGGCACCGGGGAGCTGTTTTTT. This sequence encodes CASTGAGTGELFF.

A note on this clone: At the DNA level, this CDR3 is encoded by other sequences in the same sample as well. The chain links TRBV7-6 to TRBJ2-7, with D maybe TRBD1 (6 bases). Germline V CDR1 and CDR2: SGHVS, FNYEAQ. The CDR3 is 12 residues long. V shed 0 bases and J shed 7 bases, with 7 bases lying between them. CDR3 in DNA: TGTGCCAGCAGCTTAGCAGGGGGAGAGCAGTACTTC. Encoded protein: CASSLAGGEQYF.